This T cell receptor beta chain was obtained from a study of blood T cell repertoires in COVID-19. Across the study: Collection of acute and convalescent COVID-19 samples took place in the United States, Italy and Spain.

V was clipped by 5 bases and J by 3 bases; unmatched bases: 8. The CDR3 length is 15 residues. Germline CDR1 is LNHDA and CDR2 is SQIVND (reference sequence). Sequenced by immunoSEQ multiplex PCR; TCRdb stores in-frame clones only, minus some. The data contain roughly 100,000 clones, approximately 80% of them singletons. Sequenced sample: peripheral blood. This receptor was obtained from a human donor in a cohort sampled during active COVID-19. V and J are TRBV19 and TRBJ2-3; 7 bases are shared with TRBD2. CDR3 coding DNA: TGTGCCAGTAGTCTTCAGCGGGGAAAAACAGATACGCAGTATTTT. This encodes CASSLQRGKTDTQYF.